Following are 24 T cell receptor beta chains from one sample sequenced in a study of control samples from healthy donors and cancer patients. Using immunoSEQ multiplex PCR, the repertoire was profiled, and TCRdb retains in-frame clones only, with some absent. The sample holds under 80,000 clones, about 94% seen once. Sequences were obtained from blood. The receptors stem from a woman aged 25 to 45 in good health.

The CDR3 sequence: CASSKVVGGTGLAAYEQYF. The CDR3 nucleotides are TGTGCCAGCAGCAAAGTGGTGGGCGGGACAGGGCTAGCGGCCTACGAGCAGTACTTC. The rearrangement uses TRBV21-1 and TRBJ2-7; TRBD1 is the table's D call and was not checked against the DNA. TRBV21-1 is designated a pseudogene. This CDR3 has 19 amino acids.

This chain connects TRBV5-1 to TRBJ2-5; D remains unclear. The CDR3 sequence is 15 residues long. Trimming removed 0 bases from V and 1 base from J, with 10 bases in between. Germline V lookup: CDR1 SGHRS, CDR2 YFSETQ. The CDR3 coding sequence is TGCGCCAGCAGCTTGGGATCCAACCCCCAAGAGACCCAGTACTTC. The encoded protein is CASSLGSNPQETQYF.

The CDR3 region is CASSQWSATNEKLFF. In DNA, the CDR3 is TGCGCCAGCAGCCAATGGTCCGCAACTAATGAAAAACTGTTTTTT. The chain carries TRBV4-1 and TRBJ1-4; D uncertain. Trimming took off 2 bases at V and 0 bases at J, with 7 bases between the two ends. Germline lookup yields CDR1 MGHRA and CDR2 YSYEKL. This CDR3 is 15 amino acids long.

V gene TRBV5-1 combines with J gene TRBJ2-1; 7 nucleotides align to TRBD1. The CDR3 spans 13 residues. The trim removed 4 bases at V and 10 bases at J, leaving 8 bases unmatched. Germline V gene data show CDR1 as SGHRS and CDR2 as YFSETQ. The CDR3, as DNA: TGCGCCAGCAGCGCCCAGGGGGTACGAGAGCAGTTCTTC. Amino acid sequence: CASSAQGVREQFF. Combining the CDR3 with reference TRBV5-1 and TRBJ2-1 gives the whole variable domain KAGVTQTPRYLIKTRGQQVTLSCSPISGHRSVSWYQQTPGQGLQFLFEYFSETQRNKGNFPGRFSGRQFSNSRSEMNVSTLELGDSALYLCASSAQGVREQFFGPGTRLTVL.

The rearrangement joins TRBV7-9 to TRBJ1-4, with TRBD1 matching 7 bases. This CDR3 is built from 15 residues. Germline CDR1 is SEHNR and CDR2 is FQNEAQ (reference sequence). With V trimmed by 0 bases and J by 8 bases, 6 bases remained unmatched. For the CDR3, the DNA is TGTGCCAGCAGCTTAGCCGGGACAGCTTCAGAAAAACTGTTTTTT. Amino acid sequence: CASSLAGTASEKLFF.

This sequence joins TRBV30 and TRBJ1-4, with 8 bases fitting TRBD1. CDR1 and CDR2 from the germline V gene are GTSNPN and SVGIG (reference sequence). V shed 2 bases, J shed 5 bases, and the junction held 1 base outside the gene matches. This CDR3 contains 13 residues. The CDR3 loop reads CAWSRQGNEKLFF. DNA of the CDR3: TGTGCCTGGAGTCGACAGGGGAATGAAAAACTGTTTTTT.

The chain employs TRBV12-3 or TRBV12-4 and TRBJ1-2; no definite D call. The V and J ends lost 6 bases and 4 bases respectively, with 9 bases between them. This CDR3 region has 12 residues. CDR3 loop: CASRPSLYGYTF. The DNA of the CDR3 is TGTGCCAGCAGACCCAGCCTCTATGGCTACACCTTC.

This clone was seen just once. The V and J genes are TRBV20-1 and TRBJ2-7; 7 positions match TRBD1. There are 13 residues in the CDR3. J lost 2 bases, V lost 3 bases, and 4 bases had no gene match. Germline CDR1 reads DFQATT; CDR2 reads SNEGSKA (reference sequence). This CDR3 is CSASGDSTYEQYF. The CDR3 coding sequence is TGCAGTGCTAGTGGGGACAGTACCTACGAGCAGTACTTC.

Notes on this clone: Other DNA sequences of this sample code for an identical CDR3. The chain carries TRBV5-1 and TRBJ1-4; D unclear. The CDR3 consists of 13 residues. Looked up from germline, CDR1 is SGHRS and CDR2 is YFSETQ. Trimming stripped 2 bases from V and 5 bases from J, with 7 bases between. Here the CDR3 DNA reads TGCGCCAGCAGCTTTGGGGTAAATGAAAAACTGTTTTTT. Amino acids: CASSFGVNEKLFF. Based on the CDR3 plus reference TRBV5-1 and TRBJ1-4, the full variable domain is KAGVTQTPRYLIKTRGQQVTLSCSPISGHRSVSWYQQTPGQGLQFLFEYFSETQRNKGNFPGRFSGRQFSNSRSEMNVSTLELGDSALYLCASSFGVNEKLFFGSGTQLSVL.

The V call is TRBV6-6, the J call TRBJ1-1; D unresolved. CDR3 size: 15 residues. V was trimmed by 6 bases and J by 7 bases, leaving 21 bases between them. CDR1 and CDR2 from the germline V gene are MNHNY and SVGAGI (reference sequence). CDR3 loop: CASSLPLRDRIEAFF. DNA for the CDR3: TGTGCCAGCAGCCTGCCCTTGAGAGACCGGATTGAAGCTTTCTTT.

J is TRBJ1-1 and V is TRBV15; D possibly corresponds to TRBD1 (5 bases). V was cut by 3 bases and J by 6 bases, with 11 bases left in between. This CDR3 has 13 amino acids. Germline V gene sequence: CDR1 LNHNV, CDR2 YYDKDF (reference sequence). The CDR3 coding sequence is TGTGCCACCAGCAGGGGACCTGCTGCTGAAGCTTTCTTT. It translates to CATSRGPAAEAFF.

CDR3 region: CASSLSVVSLTEAFF. The DNA for the CDR3 is TGTGCCAGCAGTTTATCTGTCGTGAGCCTCACTGAAGCTTTCTTT. V is TRBV27 and J is TRBJ1-1, with unresolved D. Trimming took 0 bases from V and 4 from J, leaving 12 bases between them. CDR3 length: 15 residues. The germline CDR1 and CDR2 sequences are MNHEY and SMNVEV (reference sequence).

The chain joins TRBV6-5 to TRBJ1-4; no reliable D call. Looked up from germline, CDR1 is MNHEY and CDR2 is SVGAGI. With 3 bases removed from V and 3 bases from J, the gap between germline ends came to 14 bases. The CDR3 spans 16 residues. CDR3 nucleotide sequence: TGTGCCAGCAGTTATCTTAGATCCAGTGCTAATGAAAAACTGTTTTTT. Translating it yields CASSYLRSSANEKLFF.

V is TRBV6-5 and J is TRBJ2-2; TRBD2 matches 10 bases. The V and J ends lost 6 bases and 7 bases, in that order; junction bases with no gene match: 8. CDR1 is MNHEY, CDR2 SVGAGI, per germline. This CDR3 spans 15 amino acids. The CDR3 reads CASSQRGGLIGELFF. The CDR3, as DNA: TGTGCCAGCAGCCAGCGGGGGGGCCTGATCGGGGAGCTGTTTTTT.

V and J are TRBV3-1 (or the pseudogene TRBV3-2) and TRBJ2-2; 10 positions agree with TRBD1. Germline CDR1 reads LGHDT; CDR2 reads YNNKEL (reference sequence). The CDR3 extends over 16 amino acids. The trim removed 4 bases at V and 2 bases at J, leaving 4 bases unmatched. CDR3 residues: CASSPRTGGNTGELFF. The CDR3, as DNA: TGTGCCAGCAGCCCCAGGACAGGGGGTAACACCGGGGAGCTGTTTTTT.

The J gene is TRBJ2-1, the V gene TRBV7-3, with a tentative D call TRBD2 (6 bases). This CDR3 contains 14 residues. V gave up 2 bases and J gave up 8 bases, with 13 bases separating them. Germline V gene data show CDR1 as SGHTA and CDR2 as FQGTGA. This chain's CDR3 is CASSLARGTDEQFF. CDR3 DNA: TGTGCCAGCAGCTTAGCCCGGGGGACGGATGAGCAGTTCTTC.

This chain joins TRBV6-1 and TRBJ1-2; D gene ambiguous. Germline V gene sequence: CDR1 MNHNS, CDR2 SASEGT. With 2 bases removed from V and 0 bases from J, the gap between germline ends came to 16 bases. CDR3 length: 17 residues. The CDR3 nucleotides are TGTGCCAGCAGTGAAACTAGGAGGGCAGCCGCTAACTATGGCTACACCTTC. This translates into CASSETRRAAANYGYTF.

CDR3 amino acids: CASSSGLAGFTGELFF. The CDR3 DNA follows: TGTGCCAGCAGCTCGGGACTAGCGGGGTTCACCGGGGAGCTGTTTTTT. The gene calls are TRBV7-9 and TRBJ2-2, with 13 bases matching TRBD2. CDR3 length: 16 residues. V shed 4 bases and J 4 bases; nucleotides not matched to a gene: 3. In germline, CDR1 is SEHNR, CDR2 FQNEAQ (reference sequence).

This sequence joins TRBV3-1 (or the pseudogene TRBV3-2) and TRBJ1-2; D gene unclear. Looked up from germline, CDR1 is LGHDT and CDR2 is YNNKEL (reference sequence). V lost 3 bases, J lost 0 bases, and 2 bases lay in between. The CDR3 has 12 amino acids. The CDR3 sequence: CASSQTNYGYTF. The CDR3 DNA follows: TGTGCCAGCAGCCAGACTAACTATGGCTACACCTTC.

The chain has TRBV30 and TRBJ1-5, with D possibly TRBD1 on 5 matching bases. The length of the CDR3 is 16 residues. The germline V gene has CDR1 GTSNPN and CDR2 SVGIG (reference sequence). V was shortened by 1 base and J by 3 bases, with 16 bases between the two germline ends. The CDR3 bases are TGTGCCTGGAGTGGGGGGAAGGTGAATTACAATCAGCCCCAGCATTTT. It yields the protein CAWSGGKVNYNQPQHF.

The chain has TRBV6-2 or TRBV6-3 and TRBJ1-5; D perhaps matches TRBD1 (6 bases). Per germline, CDR1 MNHEY and CDR2 SVGEGT. Trimming pared 2 bases from V and 7 bases from J, leaving 12 bases between. The CDR3 loop spans 14 amino acids. Here the CDR3 DNA reads TGTGCCAGCAGTTACAACAGGGTTGAGCAGCCCCAGCATTTT. Its protein is CASSYNRVEQPQHF.

The chain couples TRBV5-1 to TRBJ1-6; D not resolved. V lost 0 bases and J 7 bases, leaving 11 bases between the germline ends. The CDR3 covers 15 residues. The germline V gene encodes CDR1 SGHRS and CDR2 YFSETQ. CDR3 region: CASSLDAISNSPLHF. CDR3 in DNA: TGCGCCAGCAGCTTGGACGCCATTTCAAATTCACCCCTCCACTTT.

The chain employs TRBV5-1 and TRBJ1-1; 8 positions match TRBD1. J was trimmed by 5 bases and V by 3 bases; bases with no gene match: 15. The CDR3 sequence is 17 residues long. The germline V gene encodes CDR1 SGHRS and CDR2 YFSETQ. The CDR3 protein is CASSYLATGQAGTEAFF. For the CDR3, the DNA is TGCGCCAGCAGCTATTTGGCTACGGGACAGGCTGGGACTGAAGCTTTCTTT.

The gene calls are TRBV3-1 (or the pseudogene TRBV3-2) and TRBJ2-1; 11 nucleotides agree with TRBD2. V gave up 4 bases and J gave up 8 bases; unmatched junction bases: 4. This CDR3 spans 14 amino acids. Germline CDR1 LGHDT, CDR2 YNNKEL (reference sequence). CDR3 nucleotide sequence: TGTGCCAGCAGCCTATTAGCGGGGGGGTATGAGCAGTTCTTC. Its translation: CASSLLAGGYEQFF.